This T cell receptor beta chain was found in a study of shared clonotypes between healthy human individuals (dated by TCRdb to the early 2020s). For the study in its entirety: Three men and a couple of women, aged 18 to 49 years, made up the cohort. The study deeply sequenced blood TCR repertoires of about 5 healthy adults to estimate repertoire size and the extent of clonotype sharing between individuals. Leukapheresis yielded between about 0.8 and 9.5 billion PBMCs per donor. For each donor, CD4 naive and CD4 memory were each run on three plates, CD8 naive on two plates, and CD8 memory on one plate. To increase sequencing depth and limit assay-specific biases, different laboratories used diverse techniques to prepare libraries and sequence TCR repertoires. The full study reports these points: Sampling was restricted to blood, and TCR repertoires in tissues likely differ from the TCR repertoires found in blood. Pairwise subsampling indicated that sequencing depth was expected to affect the degree of clonotype sharing among donors. Naive subsets generally had larger estimated clonotype richness than memory subsets did. When several donors were compared, the shared fraction of clonotypes was 5% to 6.5% for naive CD4, about 4% for naive CD8, about 2.4% for memory CD4, and 0.4% for memory CD8. The small number of donors limited the genetic and exposure-history diversity represented. Clonotypes shared by all four sorted-subset donors showed higher generation probabilities than non-shared clonotypes. Incomplete sequencing was indicated by rarefaction of sorted-subset datasets, despite the large sequencing depth.

V trim: 0 bases; J trim: 0 bases; unmatched bases: 4. CDR1 and CDR2 (SGHRS, YFSETQ) derive from the germline V gene. Its CDR3 holds 16 amino acids, cysteine through phenylalanine. Only the CDR3 portion is preserved as DNA: 48 bases, with reading frame beginning at the first base. About this clone itself: Its recognized antigen is unknown. Nothing much larger sits one base from this clone, and base qualities are not available. This specimen includes other DNA sequences encoding the same CDR3.

TCR CDR3 regions were amplified from genomic DNA by multiplex PCR using the deep immunoSEQ assay. Genomic DNA extracted from each cell subset was distributed evenly over all wells of several immunoSEQ 96-well plates, and each plate served as one replicate. For sorted subsets, each replicate PCR was loaded with about 0.2 ug genomic DNA, equivalent to 30,000 to 35,000 T cell genomes. Purified libraries were quantified with a Qubit 3.0 fluorometer, sized on a Bioanalyzer 2100, and re-quantified with the KAPA Library Quantification kit. A separate single-read 150-cycle Illumina NextSeq 550 flow cell was used to sequence each immunoSEQ 96-well plate. As for the original processing: Because the immunoSEQ output held only junctional sequences and lacked quality scores, the filtering could not match the filtering applied to full-length reads. To assign V/J genes and CDR3, sequences were annotated using PyIR, a Python wrapper for IgBLAST v1.9, with IMGT germline references. Any read was removed if the V/J assignment was weak (E-value above 1e-6), the CDR3 was missing, or the read contained stop codons, out-of-frame junctions, or ambiguous translated residues. A V3J clonotype was defined by an identical inferred V gene, J gene, and CDR3 amino acid sequence. The percentage overlap between two repertoires was calculated by dividing the number of shared unique clonotypes by the size of the smaller repertoire. RTK rarefaction, the Chao1 estimator, and Recon v2.1 estimates of unobserved clonotypes were used to assess repertoire richness. For all TCRbeta clonotypes obtained by the gDNA method from a handful of donors, generation probabilities were computed with OLGA. Entries here come from immuneACCESS through TCRdb and include only in-frame sequences with V and J called. Some clones fail to appear in such tables; in the studies checked, an unresolved V gene covers under half of the shortfall, and the cause of the remainder is unknown. V, J and clone size are taken as reported in that table, and D and trimming were inferred from the DNA itself. The sample yields hundreds of thousands of clones; 55% to 85% were counted once. Of the sample, 1.5% to 2% is held by the ten largest clones.

The donors were healthy, HIV-negative adults with no recently reported acute infections or vaccinations. Every donor was a Caucasian adult living in Nashville, Tennessee, USA. Magnetic negative selection was used to enrich CD4+ T cells, after which naive cells were positively selected on CD45RA and the negative fraction became the memory subset. After blood collection by leukapheresis, PBMCs were isolated using Ficoll-Histopaque density gradient centrifugation and then cryopreserved in the vapor phase of liquid nitrogen. Analytical flow cytometry was used to check the purity and quantity of every magnetically sorted T cell population. Genomic DNA was isolated from each sorted fraction and quantified by UV absorbance on a Nanodrop 2000c.

This clonotype was sampled from a woman in her 30s in good health. The rearranged chain carries TRBV5-1 and TRBJ2-5, with 8 middle bases fitting TRBD2. Material for sequencing was memory CD4+ T cells sorted from blood. Per the publication, the cell subset or site label means: CD45RA-negative fraction. This receptor has the CDR3 CASSLGASGYQETQYF. The DNA reads TGCGCCAGCAGCTTGGGGGCTAGCGGGTACCAAGAGACCCAGTACTTC.